This TCR beta chain was observed in a study of cytomegalovirus exposure and HLA in healthy donors. The table lists this clone with a few counts. The CDR3 spans 14 residues. The trim removed 5 bases at V and 15 bases at J, leaving 16 bases unmatched. The germline V gene has CDR1 SGHAT and CDR2 FQNNGV. Primers for the PCR totalled 60 Vbeta and 13 Jbeta. TCRdb keeps only in-frame clones here, not all; method: immunoSEQ multiplex PCR. The table includes 100,000 to 140,000 clones, 81% detected once. The J gene is TRBJ2-1, the V gene TRBV11-2; 7 bases fit TRBD1. Sequenced input: PBMCs. The sequence was obtained from a man aged 25 to 40 in good health and CMV-seronegative. The DNA of the CDR3 is TGTGCCAGCAGCATACGGACAGGTATACTTCAGCTGTTCTTC. Encoded protein: CASSIRTGILQLFF.